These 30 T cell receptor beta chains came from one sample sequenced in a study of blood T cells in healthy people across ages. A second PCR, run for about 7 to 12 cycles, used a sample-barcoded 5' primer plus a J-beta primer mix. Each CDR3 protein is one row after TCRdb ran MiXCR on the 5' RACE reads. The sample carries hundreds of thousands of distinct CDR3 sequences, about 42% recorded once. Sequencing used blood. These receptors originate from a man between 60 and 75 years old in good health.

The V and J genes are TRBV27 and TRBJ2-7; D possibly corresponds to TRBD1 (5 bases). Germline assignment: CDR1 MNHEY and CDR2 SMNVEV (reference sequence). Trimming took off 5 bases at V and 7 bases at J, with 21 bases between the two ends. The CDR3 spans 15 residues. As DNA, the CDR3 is TGTGCCAGCAGTCCATGGGGCGAGCGCCGTGGGGAGCAGTACTTC. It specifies CASSPWGERRGEQYF.

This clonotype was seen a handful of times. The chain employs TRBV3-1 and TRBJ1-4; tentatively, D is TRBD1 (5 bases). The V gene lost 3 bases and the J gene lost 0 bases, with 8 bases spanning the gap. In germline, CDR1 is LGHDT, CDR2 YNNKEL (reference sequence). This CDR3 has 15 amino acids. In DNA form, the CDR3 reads TGTGCCAGCAGCCAGCGGGGGGCAACTAATGAAAAACTGTTTTTT. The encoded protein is CASSQRGATNEKLFF.

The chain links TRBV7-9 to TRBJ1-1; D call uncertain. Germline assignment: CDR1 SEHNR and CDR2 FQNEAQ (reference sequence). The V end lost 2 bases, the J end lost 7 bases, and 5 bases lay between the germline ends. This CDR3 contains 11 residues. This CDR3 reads CASSLPREAFF. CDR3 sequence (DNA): TGTGCCAGCAGCTTACCCCGTGAAGCTTTCTTT.

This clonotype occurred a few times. The DNA for the CDR3 is TGTGCCAGCCGCGTTAGCGGGGGCTACGAGCAGTACTTC. This codes for CASRVSGGYEQYF. The chain is built from TRBV7-9 and TRBJ2-7; TRBD2 aligns across 9 bases. Germline assignment: CDR1 SEHNR and CDR2 FQNEAQ (reference sequence). The CDR3 contains 13 residues. V shed 8 bases and J 3 bases; nucleotides not matched to a gene: 5.

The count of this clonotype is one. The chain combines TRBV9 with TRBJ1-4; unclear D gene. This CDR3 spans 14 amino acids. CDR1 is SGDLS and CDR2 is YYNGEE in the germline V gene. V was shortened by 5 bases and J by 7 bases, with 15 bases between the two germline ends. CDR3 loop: CASSNPGSCEKLFF. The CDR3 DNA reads TGTGCCAGCAGTAATCCGGGGTCCTGTGAAAAACTGTTTTTT.

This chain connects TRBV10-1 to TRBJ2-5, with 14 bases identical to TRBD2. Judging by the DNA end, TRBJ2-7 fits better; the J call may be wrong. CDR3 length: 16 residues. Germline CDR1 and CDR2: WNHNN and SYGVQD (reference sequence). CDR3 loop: CASSGTSGSGTYEQYF. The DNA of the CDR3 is TGCGCCAGCAGCGGGACTAGCGGGAGTGGCACCTACGAGCAGTACTTC.

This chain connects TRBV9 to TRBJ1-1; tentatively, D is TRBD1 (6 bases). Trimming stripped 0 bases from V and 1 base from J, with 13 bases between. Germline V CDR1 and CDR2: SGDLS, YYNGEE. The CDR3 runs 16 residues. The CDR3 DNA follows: TGTGCCAGCAGCGTAGTGGACAGAGCCCAGAACACTGAAGCTTTCTTT. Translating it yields CASSVVDRAQNTEAFF.

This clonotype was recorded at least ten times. The CDR3 nucleotides read TGTGCCAGCAGTCGGGACTCCTACAATGAGCAGTTCTTC. Amino acids: CASSRDSYNEQFF. The chain uses TRBV3-1 and TRBJ2-1; D might be TRBD2 (5 bases). CDR3 size: 13 residues. The V and J ends lost 6 bases and 0 bases respectively, with 6 bases between them. Germline CDR1 and CDR2: LGHDT and YNNKEL (reference sequence).

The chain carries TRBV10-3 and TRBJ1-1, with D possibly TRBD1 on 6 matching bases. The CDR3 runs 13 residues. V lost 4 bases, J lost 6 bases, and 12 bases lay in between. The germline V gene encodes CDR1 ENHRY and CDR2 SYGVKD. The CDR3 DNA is TGTGCCATCAGTGTTGAGGCAGGGGCTGAAGCTTTCTTT. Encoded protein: CAISVEAGAEAFF.

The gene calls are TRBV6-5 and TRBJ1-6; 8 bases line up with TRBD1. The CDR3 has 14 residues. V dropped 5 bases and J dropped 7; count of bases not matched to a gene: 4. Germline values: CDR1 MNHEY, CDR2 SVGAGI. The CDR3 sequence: CASSNRDRNSPLHF. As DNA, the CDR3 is TGTGCCAGCAGTAATAGGGACAGGAATTCACCCCTCCACTTT.

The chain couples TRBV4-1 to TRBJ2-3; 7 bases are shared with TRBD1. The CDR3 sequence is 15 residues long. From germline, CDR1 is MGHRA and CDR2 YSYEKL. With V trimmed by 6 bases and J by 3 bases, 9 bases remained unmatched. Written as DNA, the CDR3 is TGCGCCAGCAGTCCCAGACAGGGAGTAACAGATACGCAGTATTTT. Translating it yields CASSPRQGVTDTQYF.

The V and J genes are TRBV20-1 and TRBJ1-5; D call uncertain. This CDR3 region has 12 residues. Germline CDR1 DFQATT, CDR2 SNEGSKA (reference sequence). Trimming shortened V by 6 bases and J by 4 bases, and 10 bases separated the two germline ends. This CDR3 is CSAVRENQPQHF. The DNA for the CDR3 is TGCAGTGCGGTGAGAGAAAATCAGCCCCAGCATTTT.

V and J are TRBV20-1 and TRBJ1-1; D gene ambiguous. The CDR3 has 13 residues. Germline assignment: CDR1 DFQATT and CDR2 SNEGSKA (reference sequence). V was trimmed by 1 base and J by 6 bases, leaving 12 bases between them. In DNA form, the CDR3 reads TGCAGTGCTAGAGGTATAATTGGGTCTGAAGCTTTCTTT. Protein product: CSARGIIGSEAFF.

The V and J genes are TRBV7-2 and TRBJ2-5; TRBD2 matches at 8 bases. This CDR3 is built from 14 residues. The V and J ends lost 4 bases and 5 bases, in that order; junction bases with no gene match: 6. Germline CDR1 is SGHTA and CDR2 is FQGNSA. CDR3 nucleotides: TGTGCCAGCAGCTGGAGCGGGGGAGGGGAGACCCAGTACTTC. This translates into CASSWSGGGETQYF.

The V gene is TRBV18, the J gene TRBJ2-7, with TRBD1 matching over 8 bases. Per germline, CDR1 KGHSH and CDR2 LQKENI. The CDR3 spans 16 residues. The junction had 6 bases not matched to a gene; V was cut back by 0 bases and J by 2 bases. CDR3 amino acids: CASSPPDRGNTYEQYF. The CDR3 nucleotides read TGTGCCAGCTCACCACCCGACAGGGGTAACACCTACGAGCAGTACTTC. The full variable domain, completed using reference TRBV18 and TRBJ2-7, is NAGVMQNPRHLVRRRGQEARLRCSPMKGHSHVYWYRQLPEEGLKFMVYLQKENIIDESGMPKERFSAEFPKEGPSILRIQQVVRGDSAAYFCASSPPDRGNTYEQYFGPGTRLTVT.

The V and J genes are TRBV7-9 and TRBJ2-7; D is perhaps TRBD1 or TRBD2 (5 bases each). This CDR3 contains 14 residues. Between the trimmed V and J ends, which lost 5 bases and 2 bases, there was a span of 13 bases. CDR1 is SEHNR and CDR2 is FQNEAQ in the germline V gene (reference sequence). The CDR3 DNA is TGTGCCAGCAGCCCGGTCTTGGGGGCCTACGAGCAGTACTTC. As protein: CASSPVLGAYEQYF.

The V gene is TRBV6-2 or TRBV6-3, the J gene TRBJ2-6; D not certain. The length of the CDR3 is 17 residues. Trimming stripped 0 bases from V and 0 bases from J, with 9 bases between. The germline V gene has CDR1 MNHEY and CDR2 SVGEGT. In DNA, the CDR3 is TGTGCCAGCAGTTACTCGAACAGCCTCTCTGGGGCCAACGTCCTGACTTTC. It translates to CASSYSNSLSGANVLTF.

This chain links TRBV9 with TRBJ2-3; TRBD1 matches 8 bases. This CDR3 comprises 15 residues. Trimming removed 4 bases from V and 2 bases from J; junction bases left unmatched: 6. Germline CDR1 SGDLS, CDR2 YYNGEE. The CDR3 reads CASSSQTGATDTQYF. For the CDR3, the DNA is TGTGCCAGCAGCTCTCAGACAGGGGCCACAGATACGCAGTATTTT.

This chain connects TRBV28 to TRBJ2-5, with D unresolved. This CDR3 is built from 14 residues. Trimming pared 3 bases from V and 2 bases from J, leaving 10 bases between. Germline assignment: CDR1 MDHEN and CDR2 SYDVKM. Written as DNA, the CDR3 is TGTGCCAGCAGTTTTTCCTTAGCTCAAGAGACCCAGTACTTC. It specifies CASSFSLAQETQYF.

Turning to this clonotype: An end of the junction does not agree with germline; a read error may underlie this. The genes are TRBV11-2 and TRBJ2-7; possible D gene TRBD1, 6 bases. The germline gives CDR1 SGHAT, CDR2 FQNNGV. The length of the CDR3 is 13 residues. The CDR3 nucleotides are TGTGCCAGCAGCCTAGACAGGCCCTACGAGCAGTACTTC. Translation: CASSLDRPYEQYF.

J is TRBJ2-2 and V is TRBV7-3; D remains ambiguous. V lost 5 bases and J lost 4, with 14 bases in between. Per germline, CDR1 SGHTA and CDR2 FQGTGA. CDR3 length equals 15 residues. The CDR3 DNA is TGTGCCAGCAGCCCCGCCCAGCTTGGCACCGGGGAGCTGTTTTTT. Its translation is CASSPAQLGTGELFF. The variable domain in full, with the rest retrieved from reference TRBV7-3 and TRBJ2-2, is GAGVSQTPSNKVTEKGKYVELRCDPISGHTALYWYRQSLGQGPEFLIYFQGTGAADDSGLPNDRFFAVRPEGSVSTLKIQRTERGDSAVYLCASSPAQLGTGELFFGEGSRLTVL.

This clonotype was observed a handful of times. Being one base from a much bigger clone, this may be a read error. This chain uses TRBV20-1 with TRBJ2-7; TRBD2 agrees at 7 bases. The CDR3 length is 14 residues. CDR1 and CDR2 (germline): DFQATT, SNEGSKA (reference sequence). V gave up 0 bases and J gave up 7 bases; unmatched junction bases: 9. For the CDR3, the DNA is TGCAGTGCTAGAGATCAACTAGCGAGTAATGAGCAGTACTTC. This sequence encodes CSARDQLASNEQYF.

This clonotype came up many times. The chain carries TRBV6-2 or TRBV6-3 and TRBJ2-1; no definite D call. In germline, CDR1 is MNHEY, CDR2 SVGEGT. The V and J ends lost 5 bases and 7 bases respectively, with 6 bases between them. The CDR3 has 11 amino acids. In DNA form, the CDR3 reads TGTGCCAGCAGTCCCATGAATGAGCAGTTCTTC. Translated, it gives CASSPMNEQFF.

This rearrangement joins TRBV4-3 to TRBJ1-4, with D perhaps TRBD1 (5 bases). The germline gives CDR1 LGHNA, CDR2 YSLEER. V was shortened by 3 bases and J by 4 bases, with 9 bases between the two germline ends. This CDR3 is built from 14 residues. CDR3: CASSQTENNEKLFF. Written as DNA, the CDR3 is TGCGCCAGCAGCCAGACAGAGAATAATGAAAAACTGTTTTTT.

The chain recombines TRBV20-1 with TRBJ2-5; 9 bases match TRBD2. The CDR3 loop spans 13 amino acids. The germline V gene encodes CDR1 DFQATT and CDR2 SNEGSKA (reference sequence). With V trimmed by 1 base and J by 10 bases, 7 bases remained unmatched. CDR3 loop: CSARGGSGGYQYF. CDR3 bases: TGCAGTGCTAGAGGCGGTAGCGGGGGATACCAGTACTTC.

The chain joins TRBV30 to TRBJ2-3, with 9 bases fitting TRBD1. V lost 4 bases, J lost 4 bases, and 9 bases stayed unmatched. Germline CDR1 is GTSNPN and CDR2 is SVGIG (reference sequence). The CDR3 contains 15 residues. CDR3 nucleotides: TGTGCCTGGAATGGACAGGGGATAATCTCAGATACGCAGTATTTT. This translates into CAWNGQGIISDTQYF.

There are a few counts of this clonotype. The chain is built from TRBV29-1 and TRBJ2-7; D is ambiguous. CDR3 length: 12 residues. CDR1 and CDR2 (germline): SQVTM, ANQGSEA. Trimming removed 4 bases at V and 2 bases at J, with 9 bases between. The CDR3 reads CSVAAETYEQYF. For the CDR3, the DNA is TGCAGCGTTGCCGCAGAGACCTACGAGCAGTACTTC.

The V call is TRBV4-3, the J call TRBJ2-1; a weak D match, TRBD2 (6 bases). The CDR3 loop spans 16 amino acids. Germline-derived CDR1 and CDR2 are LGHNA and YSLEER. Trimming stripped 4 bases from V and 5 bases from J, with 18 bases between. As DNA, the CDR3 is TGCGCCAGCAGCCCACGGACTAACTCGGCGAACAATGAGCAGTTCTTC. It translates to CASSPRTNSANNEQFF.

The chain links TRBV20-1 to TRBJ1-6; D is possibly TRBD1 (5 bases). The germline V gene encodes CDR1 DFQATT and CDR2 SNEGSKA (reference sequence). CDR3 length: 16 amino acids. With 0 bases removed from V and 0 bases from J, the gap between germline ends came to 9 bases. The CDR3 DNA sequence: TGCAGTGCTAGAGACAGGGAGAGCTCCTATAATTCACCCCTCCACTTT. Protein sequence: CSARDRESSYNSPLHF.

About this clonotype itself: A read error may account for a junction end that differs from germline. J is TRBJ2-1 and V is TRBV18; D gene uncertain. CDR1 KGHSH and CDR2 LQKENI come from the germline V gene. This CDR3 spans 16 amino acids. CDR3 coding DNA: TGTGCCAGCCCACCGCCGGGCACCTCCACCTACAATGAGCAGTTCTTC. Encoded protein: CASPPPGTSTYNEQFF.